This T cell receptor (beta chain) stems from a study of blood T cell repertoires in COVID-19. This CDR3 has 15 residues. CDR1 and CDR2 from the germline V gene are KGHSH and LQKENI. V lost 8 bases to trimming and J lost 14 bases; unmatched junction nucleotides: 18. The assay was immunoSEQ multiplex PCR, and TCRdb's table has in-frame clones only and misses some. Of some 68,000 clones in the sample, around 91% were seen once. This clonotype was sampled from a man aged 50 to 59 with acute or convalescent COVID-19. The J gene is TRBJ1-6, the V gene TRBV18, with TRBD1 identical over 7 bases. The sequencing sample was made of peripheral blood. CDR3 bases: TGTGCCAGCACAGCCGGGACAGTCCTCAATTTTGCCCTCCACTTT. Its translation is CASTAGTVLNFALHF.